The 18 T cell receptor beta chains reported below all come from one sample, sequenced in a study of T cell changes during pregnancy in multiple sclerosis. Sequenced by immunoSEQ multiplex PCR; TCRdb stores in-frame clones only, minus some. The repertoire holds 65,000 or so clones, with 90% as singletons. This specimen was peripheral blood, taken in the second trimester of pregnancy. The receptor source for this set is a female donor in good health, enrolled as a control in a pregnancy study.

The chain links TRBV6-1 to TRBJ2-5; TRBD2 is a possible D gene (6 bases). The length of the CDR3 is 16 residues. Germline V CDR1 and CDR2: MNHNS, SASEGT. V shed 3 bases and J shed 5 bases, with 19 bases lying between them. The CDR3 here is CASSEDGTYGGETQYF. The CDR3 DNA is TGTGCCAGCAGTGAGGACGGGACGTATGGGGGGGAGACCCAGTACTTC.

The chain is built from TRBV27 and TRBJ2-7, with 7 positions matching TRBD2. This CDR3 is built from 15 residues. Germline V gene sequence: CDR1 MNHEY, CDR2 SMNVEV (reference sequence). Unmatched junction bases numbered 7, after V lost 5 bases and J lost 0 bases. The CDR3 loop is CASSGSGKHSYEQYF. The DNA for the CDR3 is TGTGCCAGCAGTGGGAGCGGGAAGCACTCCTACGAGCAGTACTTC.

The rearrangement joins TRBV19 to TRBJ2-1; possible D gene TRBD2, 5 bases. This CDR3 has 13 amino acids. Germline CDR1 LNHDA, CDR2 SQIVND (reference sequence). V lost 11 bases to trimming and J lost 3 bases, with 14 bases between them. The CDR3, as DNA: TGTGCCTCGAGTTTCGGGGTCTACAATGAGCAGTTCTTC. It translates to CASSFGVYNEQFF.

In nucleotides, the CDR3 is TGTGCCAGCAGCTACAGGGGGGGCGCGGAAGCTTTCTTT. It is translated as CASSYRGGAEAFF. J is TRBJ1-1 and V is TRBV5-6, with TRBD1 matching 8 bases. CDR3 size: 13 residues. From germline, CDR1 is SGHDT and CDR2 YYEEEE. The ends lost 3 bases at V and 8 bases at J; junction bases unmatched: 6. Using reference TRBV5-6 and TRBJ1-1 for the parts outside the CDR3, the full variable domain is DAGVTQSPTHLIKTRGQQVTLRCSPKSGHDTVSWYQQALGQGPQFIFQYYEEEERQRGNFPDRFSGHQFPNYSSELNVNALLLGDSALYLCASSYRGGAEAFFGQGTRLTVV.

The V call is TRBV28, the J call TRBJ2-5, with 7 bases aligning to TRBD1. The V segment lost 4 bases and the J segment 2 bases; nucleotides outside the gene matches: 7. The CDR3 has 15 amino acids. The germline V gene has CDR1 MDHEN and CDR2 SYDVKM. As DNA, the CDR3 is TGTGCCAGCAGTTCGTACAGGGGTCTACAAGAGACCCAGTACTTC. Protein product: CASSSYRGLQETQYF.

J is TRBJ2-3 and V is TRBV5-8; tentatively, D is TRBD2 (6 bases). V was trimmed by 7 bases and J by 5 bases, leaving 14 bases between them. Germline values: CDR1 SGHTS, CDR2 YDEGEE. The CDR3 contains 13 residues. In DNA, the CDR3 is TGTGCCAGCCTGAGCTGGGGAGGAGATACGCAGTATTTT. Its translation is CASLSWGGDTQYF.

The chain uses TRBV7-9 and TRBJ2-1; TRBD2 matches 8 bases. J was trimmed by 0 bases and V by 1 base; bases with no gene match: 5. The germline gives CDR1 SEHNR, CDR2 FQNEAQ (reference sequence). The CDR3 has 17 residues. The CDR3 region is CASSLVGGRSSYNEQFF. The CDR3 nucleotides read TGTGCCAGCAGCTTAGTAGGCGGGAGGAGCTCCTACAATGAGCAGTTCTTC.

The chain joins TRBV28 to TRBJ1-2; D unresolved. The V gene's germline CDR1 is MDHEN and CDR2 SYDVKM. The CDR3 has 16 amino acids. The V end lost 6 bases, the J end lost 2 bases, and 19 bases lay between the germline ends. The CDR3 protein is CASSHTDGGSNYGYTF. CDR3 nucleotide sequence: TGTGCCAGCAGCCACACCGACGGAGGATCAAACTATGGCTACACCTTC.

V and J are TRBV18 and TRBJ1-1; the D is unclear. Deletions cut 3 bases from V and 3 bases from J, with 8 bases between. The CDR3 extends over 13 amino acids. CDR1 is KGHSH and CDR2 is LQKENI in the germline V gene. The CDR3 sequence: CASSPSGDTEAFF. CDR3 in DNA: TGTGCCAGCTCACCCTCGGGTGACACTGAAGCTTTCTTT.

V and J are TRBV6-6 and TRBJ2-2; D may be TRBD2 (6 bases). V lost 10 bases to trimming and J lost 5 bases, with 8 bases between them. Germline CDR1 reads MNHNY; CDR2 reads SVGAGI (reference sequence). The CDR3 has 11 residues. CDR3: CATEGTGELFF. The DNA of the CDR3 is TGTGCCACGGAGGGTACCGGGGAGCTGTTTTTT.

The J gene is TRBJ1-4, the V gene TRBV19; D unclear. The germline V gene has CDR1 LNHDA and CDR2 SQIVND (reference sequence). Trimming took 5 bases from V and 3 from J, leaving 7 bases between them. CDR3 length equals 13 residues. The CDR3 loop reads CASSADSNEKLFF. The CDR3 DNA reads as TGTGCCAGTAGTGCCGACTCTAATGAAAAACTGTTTTTT.

The V call is TRBV7-9, the J call TRBJ2-7; 9 nucleotides match TRBD2. This CDR3 region has 14 residues. V was pared by 5 bases and J by 3 bases, with 5 bases of the junction left unmatched. Germline CDR1 is SEHNR and CDR2 is FQNEAQ (reference sequence). CDR3: CASSPGTSFYEQYF. Written as DNA, the CDR3 is TGTGCCAGCAGCCCCGGGACTAGCTTCTACGAGCAGTACTTC.

V usage is TRBV15 and J usage is TRBJ1-4, with a tentative D call TRBD1 (5 bases). Germline V gene sequence: CDR1 LNHNV, CDR2 YYDKDF (reference sequence). The CDR3 loop spans 16 amino acids. With 0 bases removed from V and 0 bases from J, the gap between germline ends came to 8 bases. CDR3 amino acids: CATSRDLTATNEKLFF. In nucleotides, the CDR3 is TGTGCCACCAGCAGAGATTTGACAGCAACTAATGAAAAACTGTTTTTT.

The chain has TRBV6-6 and TRBJ2-1; 9 nucleotides align to TRBD2. Looked up from germline, CDR1 is MNHNY and CDR2 is SVGAGI (reference sequence). V shed 6 bases and J 4 bases; nucleotides not matched to a gene: 10. The CDR3 has 16 amino acids. The CDR3 sequence is CASRSIRLAEYNEQFF. CDR3 nucleotides: TGTGCCAGCAGATCCATAAGACTAGCGGAATACAATGAGCAGTTCTTC.

The chain's CDR3 is CASTPVGTGGHEQYF. The CDR3 DNA reads as TGTGCCAGCACCCCCGTCGGGACAGGGGGCCACGAGCAGTACTTC. This chain links TRBV21-1 with TRBJ2-7; the table's D call TRBD1 went unverified against the DNA. TRBV21-1 is marked as a pseudogene. The CDR3 length is 15 residues.

The rearrangement joins TRBV6-6 to TRBJ1-3, with D hard to call. There are 14 residues in the CDR3. Germline values: CDR1 MNHNY, CDR2 SVGAGI (reference sequence). V was trimmed by 7 bases and J by 4 bases, leaving 14 bases between them. CDR3 residues: CASTLPGYGNTIYF. The CDR3 DNA sequence: TGTGCCAGCACCTTACCAGGATACGGAAACACCATATATTTT.

A few counts support this clone. The V and J genes are TRBV9 and TRBJ1-2; D perhaps matches TRBD1 (5 bases). The germline CDR1 and CDR2 sequences are SGDLS and YYNGEE. V was pared by 4 bases and J by 8 bases, with 15 bases between. The CDR3 spans 13 residues. This CDR3 is CASSLWGGMGYTF. The CDR3 DNA is TGTGCCAGCAGCCTCTGGGGGGGGATGGGCTACACCTTC. The variable domain in full, completed from reference TRBV9 and TRBJ1-2, reads DSGVTQTPKHLITATGQRVTLRCSPRSGDLSVYWYQQSLDQGLQFLIQYYNGEERAKGNILERFSAQQFPDLHSELNLSSLELGDSALYFCASSLWGGMGYTFGSGTRLTVV.

V is TRBV7-2 and J is TRBJ2-7; 7 nucleotides agree with TRBD2. This CDR3 spans 14 amino acids. V was pared by 3 bases and J by 2 bases, with 4 bases of the junction left unmatched. Germline V gene lookup returns CDR1 SGHTA and CDR2 FQGNSA. The CDR3 DNA reads TGTGCCAGCAGCTTCTCGGCGGGGGCCTACGAGCAGTACTTC. Its translation: CASSFSAGAYEQYF.